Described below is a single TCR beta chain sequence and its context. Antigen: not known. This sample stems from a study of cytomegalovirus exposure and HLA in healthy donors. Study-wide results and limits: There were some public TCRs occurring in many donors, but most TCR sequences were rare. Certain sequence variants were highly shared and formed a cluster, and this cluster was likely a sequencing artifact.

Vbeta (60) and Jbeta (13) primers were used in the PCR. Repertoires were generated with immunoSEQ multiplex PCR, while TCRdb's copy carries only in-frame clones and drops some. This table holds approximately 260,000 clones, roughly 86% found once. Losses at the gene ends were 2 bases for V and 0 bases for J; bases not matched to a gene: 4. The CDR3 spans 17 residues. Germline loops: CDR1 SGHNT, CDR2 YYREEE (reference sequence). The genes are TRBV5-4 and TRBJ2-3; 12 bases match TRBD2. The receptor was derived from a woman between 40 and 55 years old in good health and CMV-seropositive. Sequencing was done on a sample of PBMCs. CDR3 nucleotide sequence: TGTGCCAGCAGCTTCGGGACTAGCGGGTTTAGCACAGATACGCAGTATTTT. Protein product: CASSFGTSGFSTDTQYF.